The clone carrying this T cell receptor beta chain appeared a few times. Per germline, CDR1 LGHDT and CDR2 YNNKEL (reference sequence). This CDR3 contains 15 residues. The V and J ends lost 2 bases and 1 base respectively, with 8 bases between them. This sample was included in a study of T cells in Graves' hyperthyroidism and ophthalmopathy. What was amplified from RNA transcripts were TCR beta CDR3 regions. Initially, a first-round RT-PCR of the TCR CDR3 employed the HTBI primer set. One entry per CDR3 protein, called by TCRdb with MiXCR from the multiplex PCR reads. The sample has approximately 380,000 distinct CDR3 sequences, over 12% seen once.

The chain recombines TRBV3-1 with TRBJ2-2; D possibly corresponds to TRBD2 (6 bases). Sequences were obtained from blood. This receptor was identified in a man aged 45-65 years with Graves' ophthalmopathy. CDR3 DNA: TGTGCCAGCAGCCAAAGAGCGGGGAACACCGGGGAGCTGTTTTTT. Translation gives CASSQRAGNTGELFF.